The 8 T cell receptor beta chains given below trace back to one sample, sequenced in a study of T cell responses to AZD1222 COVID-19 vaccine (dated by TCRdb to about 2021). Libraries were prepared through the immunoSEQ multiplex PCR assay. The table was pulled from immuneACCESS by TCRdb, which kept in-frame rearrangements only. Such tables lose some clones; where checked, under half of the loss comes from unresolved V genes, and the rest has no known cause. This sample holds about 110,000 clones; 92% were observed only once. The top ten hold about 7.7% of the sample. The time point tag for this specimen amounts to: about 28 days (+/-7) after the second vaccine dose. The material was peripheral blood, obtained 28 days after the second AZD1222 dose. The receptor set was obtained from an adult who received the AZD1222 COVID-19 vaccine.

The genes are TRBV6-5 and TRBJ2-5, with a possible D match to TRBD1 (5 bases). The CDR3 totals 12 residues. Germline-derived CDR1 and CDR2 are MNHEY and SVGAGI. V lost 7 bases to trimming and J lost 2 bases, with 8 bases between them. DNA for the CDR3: TGTGCCAGCACCGACAGTCAAGAGACCCAGTACTTC. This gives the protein CASTDSQETQYF.

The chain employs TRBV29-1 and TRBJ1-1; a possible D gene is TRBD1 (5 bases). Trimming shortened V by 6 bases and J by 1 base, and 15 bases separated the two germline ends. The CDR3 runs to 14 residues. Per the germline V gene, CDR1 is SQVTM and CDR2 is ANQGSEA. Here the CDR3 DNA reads TGCAGCGTCCCCGCATGGGGGACGAACACTGAAGCTTTCTTT. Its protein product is CSVPAWGTNTEAFF. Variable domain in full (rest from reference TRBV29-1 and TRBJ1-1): SAVISQKPSRDICQRGTSLTIQCQVDSQVTMMFWYRQQPGQSLTLIATANQGSEATYESGFVIDKFPISRPNLTFSTLTVSNMSPEDSSIYLCSVPAWGTNTEAFFGQGTRLTVV.

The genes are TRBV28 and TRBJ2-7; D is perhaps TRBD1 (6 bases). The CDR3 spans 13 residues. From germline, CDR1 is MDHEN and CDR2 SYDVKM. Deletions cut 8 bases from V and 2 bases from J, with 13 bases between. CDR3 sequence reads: CASSGHPAYEQYF. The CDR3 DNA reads TGTGCCAGCTCGGGACACCCGGCCTACGAGCAGTACTTC.

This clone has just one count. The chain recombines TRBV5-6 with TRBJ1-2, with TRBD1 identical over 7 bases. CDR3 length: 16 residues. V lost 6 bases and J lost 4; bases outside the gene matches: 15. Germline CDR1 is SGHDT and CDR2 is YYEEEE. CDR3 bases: TGTGCCAGCACCACAACTCCGGGACAGATAATCTATGGCTACACCTTC. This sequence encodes CASTTTPGQIIYGYTF.

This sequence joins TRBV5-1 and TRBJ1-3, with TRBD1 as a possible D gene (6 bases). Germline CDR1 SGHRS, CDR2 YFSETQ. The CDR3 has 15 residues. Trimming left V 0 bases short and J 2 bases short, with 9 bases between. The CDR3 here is CASSLEPGAGNTIYF. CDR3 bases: TGCGCCAGCAGCTTGGAGCCAGGGGCTGGAAACACCATATATTTT.

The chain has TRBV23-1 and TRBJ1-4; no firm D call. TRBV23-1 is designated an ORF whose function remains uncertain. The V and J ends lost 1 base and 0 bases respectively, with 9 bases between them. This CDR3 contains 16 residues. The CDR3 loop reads CASSQYTAATNEKLFF. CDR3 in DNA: TGCGCCAGCAGTCAATATACGGCTGCAACTAATGAAAAACTGTTTTTT.

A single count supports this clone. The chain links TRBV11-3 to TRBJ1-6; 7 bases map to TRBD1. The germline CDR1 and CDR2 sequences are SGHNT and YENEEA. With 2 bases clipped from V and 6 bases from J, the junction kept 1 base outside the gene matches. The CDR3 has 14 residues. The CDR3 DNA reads TGTGCCAGCAGCTTATCAGGGGGTAATTCACCCCTCCACTTT. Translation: CASSLSGGNSPLHF. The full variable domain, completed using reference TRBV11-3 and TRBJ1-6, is EAGVVQSPRYKIIEKKQPVAFWCNPISGHNTLYWYLQNLGQGPELLIRYENEEAVDDSQLPKDRFSAERLKGVDSTLKIQPAELGDSAVYLCASSLSGGNSPLHFGNGTRLTVT.

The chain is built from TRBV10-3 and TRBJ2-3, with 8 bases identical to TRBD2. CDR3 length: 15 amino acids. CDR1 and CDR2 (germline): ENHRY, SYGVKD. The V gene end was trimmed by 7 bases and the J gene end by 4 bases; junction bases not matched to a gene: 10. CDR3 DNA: TGTGCCATCAACTCTCAGACTAGCGAATCAGATACGCAGTATTTT. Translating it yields CAINSQTSESDTQYF.